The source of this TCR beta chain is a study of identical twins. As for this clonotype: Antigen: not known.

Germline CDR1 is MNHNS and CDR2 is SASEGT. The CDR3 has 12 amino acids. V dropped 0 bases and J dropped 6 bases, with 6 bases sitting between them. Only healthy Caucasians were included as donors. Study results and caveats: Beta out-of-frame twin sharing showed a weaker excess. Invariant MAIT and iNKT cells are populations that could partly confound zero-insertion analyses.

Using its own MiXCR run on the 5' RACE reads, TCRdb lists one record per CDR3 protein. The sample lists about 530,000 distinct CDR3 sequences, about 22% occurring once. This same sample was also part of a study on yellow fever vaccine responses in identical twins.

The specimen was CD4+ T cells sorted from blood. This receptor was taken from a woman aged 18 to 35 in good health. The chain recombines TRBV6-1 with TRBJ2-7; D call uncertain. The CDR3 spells CASSEASVEQYF. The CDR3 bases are TGTGCCAGCAGTGAAGCGTCCGTCGAGCAGTACTTC.